This TCR beta chain was sequenced for a study of T-cell reconstitution after alpha-beta-depleted transplantation in children. Study-wide results and caveats: By one year post-transplant, T-cell counts and diversity largely arose from T cells that were newly produced. It was surviving recipient T cells and thymic progenitors that gave some patients high TCRbeta diversity at day 60. In patients about two months after transplant, alpha-beta T cells reportedly arose from several hundred expanded graft clones.

A TCRbeta library incorporating unique molecular identifiers was prepared. A single record per CDR3 protein comes from TCRdb applying MiXCR to the PCR reads. Of about 600,000 distinct CDR3 sequences in the sample, 20% to 25% were seen once. This clonotype has a count of ten or more. Antigen specificity is unknown. This TCR derives from a boy in the first two years of life who had a stem cell transplant for acute myeloid leukemia, so the T cells may come from the graft donor. The sample in question was PBMCs, mostly from graft donor cells, obtained 360 days after TCRalphabeta/CD19-depleted stem cell transplant.

The CDR3 loop reads CSVGTGRTEAFF. The CDR3 nucleotides read TGCAGCGTTGGTACAGGGCGAACTGAAGCTTTCTTT. This chain joins TRBV29-1 and TRBJ1-1, with a weak D call TRBD1 (6 bases). Germline V gene data show CDR1 as SQVTM and CDR2 as ANQGSEA. The germline V and J ends were trimmed by 4 bases and 5 bases, with 11 bases remaining between them. The CDR3 length is 12 residues. The entire variable domain, with the rest obtained from reference TRBV29-1 and TRBJ1-1, is as follows: SAVISQKPSRDICQRGTSLTIQCQVDSQVTMMFWYRQQPGQSLTLIATANQGSEATYESGFVIDKFPISRPNLTFSTLTVSNMSPEDSSIYLCSVGTGRTEAFFGQGTRLTVV.